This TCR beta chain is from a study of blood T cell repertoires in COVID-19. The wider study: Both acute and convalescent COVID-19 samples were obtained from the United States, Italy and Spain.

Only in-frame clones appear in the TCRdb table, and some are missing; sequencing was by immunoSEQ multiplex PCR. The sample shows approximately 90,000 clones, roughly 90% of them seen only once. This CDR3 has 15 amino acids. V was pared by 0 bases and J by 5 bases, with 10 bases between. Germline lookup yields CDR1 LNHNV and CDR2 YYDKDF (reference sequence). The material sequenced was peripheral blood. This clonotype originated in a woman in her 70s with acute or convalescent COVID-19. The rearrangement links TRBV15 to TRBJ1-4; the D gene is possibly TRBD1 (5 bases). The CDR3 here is CATSRESGQNEKLFF. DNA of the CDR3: TGTGCCACCAGCAGAGAATCAGGGCAGAATGAAAAACTGTTTTTT.